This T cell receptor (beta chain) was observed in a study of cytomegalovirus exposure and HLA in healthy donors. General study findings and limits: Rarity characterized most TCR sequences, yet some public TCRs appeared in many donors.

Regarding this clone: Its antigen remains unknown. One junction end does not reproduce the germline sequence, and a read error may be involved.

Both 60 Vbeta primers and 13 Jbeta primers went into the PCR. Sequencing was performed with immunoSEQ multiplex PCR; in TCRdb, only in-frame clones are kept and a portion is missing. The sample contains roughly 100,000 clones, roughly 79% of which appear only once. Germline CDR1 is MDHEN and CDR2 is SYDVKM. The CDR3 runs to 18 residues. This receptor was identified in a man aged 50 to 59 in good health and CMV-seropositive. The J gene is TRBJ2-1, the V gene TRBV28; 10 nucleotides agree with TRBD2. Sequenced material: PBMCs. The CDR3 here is CASSLWAQAGGPYNEQFF. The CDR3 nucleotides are TGTGCCAGCAGTCTATGGGCCCAAGCGGGAGGGCCCTACAATGAGCAGTTCTTC.